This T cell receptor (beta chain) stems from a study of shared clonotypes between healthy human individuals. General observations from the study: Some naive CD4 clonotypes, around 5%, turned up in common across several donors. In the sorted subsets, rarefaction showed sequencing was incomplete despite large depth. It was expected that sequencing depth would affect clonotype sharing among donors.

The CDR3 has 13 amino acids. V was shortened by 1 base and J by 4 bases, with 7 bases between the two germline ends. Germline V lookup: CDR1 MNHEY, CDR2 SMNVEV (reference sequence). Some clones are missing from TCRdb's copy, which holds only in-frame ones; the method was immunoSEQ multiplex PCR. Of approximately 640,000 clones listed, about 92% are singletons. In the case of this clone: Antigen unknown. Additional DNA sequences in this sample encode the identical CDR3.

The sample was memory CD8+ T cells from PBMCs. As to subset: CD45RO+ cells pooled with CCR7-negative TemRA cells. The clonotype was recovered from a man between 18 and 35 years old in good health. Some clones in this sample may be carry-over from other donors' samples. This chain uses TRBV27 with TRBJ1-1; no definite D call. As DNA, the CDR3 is TGTGCCAGCAGTTTATTGGGTTTCACTGAAGCTTTCTTT. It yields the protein CASSLLGFTEAFF.